This TCR beta chain was sequenced during a study of response to subunit inactivated influenza vaccine. Turning to this clonotype: No antigen is known for it.

Each CDR3 protein is one row after TCRdb ran MiXCR on the RT-PCR reads. The table includes about 520,000 distinct CDR3 sequences, about 25% detected once. Findings and caveats of the study: A suggestion made by the authors is that each seasonal influenza vaccination recruits few new T cells.

The CDR3 totals 12 residues. Trimming cost V 3 bases and J 8 bases, with 7 bases left between them. Germline V gene data show CDR1 as MGHRA and CDR2 as YSYEKL. The source is a man aged 50 to 59 who received an inactivated influenza vaccine. The sequenced sample was CD4+ T cells sorted from PBMCs, obtained 5 days after vaccination. The chain combines TRBV4-1 with TRBJ2-2, with D unresolved. The CDR3, as DNA: TGCGCCAGCAGCCATCCCGGGGGGGAGCTGTTTTTT. Its protein product is CASSHPGGELFF.